The next 24 T cell receptor beta chains were all read from a single sample in a study of cytomegalovirus exposure and HLA in healthy donors. The assay was immunoSEQ multiplex PCR, and TCRdb's table has in-frame clones only and misses some. The table shows fewer than 120,000 clones, with approximately 89% occurring only once. The sample was PBMCs. Receptors were obtained from a woman between 18 and 30 years old in good health and CMV-seronegative.

The CDR3 spells CASSLGDRATDTQYF. CDR3 nucleotides: TGCGCCAGCAGCTTGGGGGACAGGGCCACAGATACGCAGTATTTT. The rearrangement links TRBV5-1 to TRBJ2-3; 9 positions match TRBD1. Germline V gene lookup returns CDR1 SGHRS and CDR2 YFSETQ. The V segment lost 0 bases and the J segment 2 bases; nucleotides outside the gene matches: 1. The CDR3 loop spans 15 amino acids. The full variable domain, rest sourced from reference TRBV5-1 and TRBJ2-3, is KAGVTQTPRYLIKTRGQQVTLSCSPISGHRSVSWYQQTPGQGLQFLFEYFSETQRNKGNFPGRFSGRQFSNSRSEMNVSTLELGDSALYLCASSLGDRATDTQYFGPGTRLTVL.

The count of this clone is one. V usage is TRBV4-3 and J usage is TRBJ1-1; D is undetermined. The CDR3 is 13 residues long. Looked up from germline, CDR1 is LGHNA and CDR2 is YSLEER. Trimming took off 3 bases at V and 3 bases at J, with 8 bases between the two ends. The DNA of the CDR3 is TGCGCCAGCAGCCAGCGTTCTGACACTGAAGCTTTCTTT. Its translation is CASSQRSDTEAFF.

The chain combines TRBV6-5 with TRBJ2-7; 9 nucleotides match TRBD1. The CDR3 loop spans 13 amino acids. Germline values: CDR1 MNHEY, CDR2 SVGAGI. J gave up 7 bases and V 6 bases, and 7 bases lay outside the gene matches. The CDR3 spells CASRDRGLWEQYF. The CDR3 nucleotides are TGTGCCAGCAGGGACAGGGGTCTGTGGGAGCAGTACTTC.

The chain combines TRBV5-1 with TRBJ1-2; D not certain. Trimming pared 0 bases from V and 6 bases from J, leaving 15 bases between. The CDR3 consists of 15 residues. The germline CDR1 and CDR2 sequences are SGHRS and YFSETQ. The CDR3 sequence is CASSLEQPGLDGYTF. CDR3 nucleotide sequence: TGCGCCAGCAGCTTGGAACAGCCCGGTCTCGATGGCTACACCTTC. Complete variable domain (other parts from reference TRBV5-1 and TRBJ1-2): KAGVTQTPRYLIKTRGQQVTLSCSPISGHRSVSWYQQTPGQGLQFLFEYFSETQRNKGNFPGRFSGRQFSNSRSEMNVSTLELGDSALYLCASSLEQPGLDGYTFGSGTRLTVV.

This clone was counted once. The chain joins TRBV5-1 to TRBJ2-7; D is possibly TRBD2 (5 bases). The CDR3 is 11 residues long. The V and J ends lost 2 bases and 5 bases respectively, with 5 bases between them. The V gene's germline CDR1 is SGHRS and CDR2 YFSETQ. The CDR3 spells CASSFSDEQYF. In DNA form, the CDR3 reads TGCGCCAGCAGCTTTAGCGACGAGCAGTACTTC.

The rearrangement uses TRBV25-1 and TRBJ2-1; D possibly corresponds to TRBD2 (7 bases). V was cut by 3 bases and J by 2 bases, with 14 bases left in between. Germline values: CDR1 MGHDK, CDR2 SYGVNS. This CDR3 has 16 amino acids. As DNA, the CDR3 is TGTGCCAGCAGTGACCTTAGGGGGGGTCCCTACAATGAGCAGTTCTTC. Translating it yields CASSDLRGGPYNEQFF. Using reference TRBV25-1 and TRBJ2-1 for the parts outside the CDR3, the full variable domain is EADIYQTPRYLVIGTGKKITLECSQTMGHDKMYWYQQDPGMELHLIHYSYGVNSTEKGDLSSESTVSRIRTEHFPLTLESARPSHTSQYLCASSDLRGGPYNEQFFGPGTRLTVL.

V is TRBV7-9 and J is TRBJ2-1, with D possibly matching TRBD2 (6 bases). Germline CDR1 and CDR2: SEHNR and FQNEAQ (reference sequence). Trimming shortened V by 5 bases and J by 5 bases, and 25 bases separated the two germline ends. This CDR3 contains 18 residues. The CDR3 spells CASSPEVRGSFRHNEQFF. The CDR3 DNA reads TGTGCCAGCAGCCCGGAGGTCCGGGGGTCCTTCCGTCACAATGAGCAGTTCTTC.

This clone is a singleton in its sample. V is TRBV9 and J is TRBJ1-2; 8 nucleotides align to TRBD1. V lost 4 bases to trimming and J lost 6 bases; unmatched junction nucleotides: 2. This CDR3 is 12 amino acids long. Germline V gene data show CDR1 as SGDLS and CDR2 as YYNGEE. The chain's CDR3 is CASSLTGDGYTF. In nucleotides, the CDR3 is TGTGCCAGCAGCTTGACAGGGGATGGCTACACCTTC.

The J gene is TRBJ2-1, the V gene TRBV29-1, with 7 bases aligning to TRBD2. CDR3 length: 12 residues. The V gene's germline CDR1 is SQVTM and CDR2 ANQGSEA. With 8 bases clipped from V and 9 bases from J, the junction kept 10 bases outside the gene matches. The CDR3 reads CSPGGVDLEQFF. The CDR3 DNA sequence: TGCAGCCCTGGGGGGGTGGATCTTGAGCAGTTCTTC.

The chain employs TRBV6-1 and TRBJ1-6, with no clear D. The CDR3 sequence is 14 residues long. Germline values: CDR1 MNHNS, CDR2 SASEGT. Trimming removed 2 bases from V and 6 bases from J, with 8 bases in between. The CDR3 nucleotides read TGTGCCAGCAGTGAACTGTCAGTTAATTCACCCCTCCACTTT. The encoded protein is CASSELSVNSPLHF.

This clone was detected once. The CDR3 loop is CSVQTGGANYGYTF. The CDR3 nucleotides read TGCAGCGTTCAGACAGGGGGAGCTAACTATGGCTACACCTTC. This sequence joins TRBV29-1 and TRBJ1-2, with TRBD1 identical over 9 bases. This CDR3 spans 14 amino acids. Germline-derived CDR1 and CDR2 are SQVTM and ANQGSEA. Trimming at V came to 5 bases and at J to 0 bases, leaving 4 bases not matched to a gene.

The chain employs TRBV6-1 and TRBJ2-1, with D perhaps matching TRBD1 (6 bases). V was trimmed by 6 bases and J by 3 bases, leaving 12 bases between them. This CDR3 region has 14 residues. Germline loops: CDR1 MNHNS, CDR2 SASEGT. The CDR3 DNA reads TGTGCCAGCAGCCCATCCAGGGGCTACAATGAGCAGTTCTTC. Translating gives CASSPSRGYNEQFF.

The genes are TRBV20-1 and TRBJ2-5, with D tentatively TRBD2 (5 bases). Germline CDR1 reads DFQATT; CDR2 reads SNEGSKA (reference sequence). Between the trimmed V and J ends, which lost 6 bases and 5 bases, there was a span of 10 bases. CDR3 length: 11 residues. In DNA, the CDR3 is TGCAGTGCCGGGGTTCGGGAGACCCAGTACTTC. Its protein product is CSAGVRETQYF.

V usage is TRBV20-1 and J usage is TRBJ1-2, with a weak D call TRBD1 (6 bases). There are 11 residues in the CDR3. CDR1 DFQATT and CDR2 SNEGSKA come from the germline V gene (reference sequence). CDR3 sequence reads: CRLQGKYGYTF. CDR3 in DNA: TGCAGATTACAGGGAAAATATGGCTACACCTTC.

The chain recombines TRBV30 with TRBJ2-7, with 8 bases that match TRBD1. Germline trimming cut 3 bases from V and 7 bases from J; bases unmatched to any gene: 8. Germline-derived CDR1 and CDR2 are GTSNPN and SVGIG (reference sequence). The CDR3 is 13 residues long. The CDR3 reads CAWRGRGRVEQYF. The CDR3 bases are TGTGCCTGGAGAGGCAGGGGGCGTGTTGAGCAGTACTTC.

This sequence joins TRBV29-1 and TRBJ1-1; no firm D call. V was pared by 7 bases and J by 4 bases, with 10 bases between. The V gene's germline CDR1 is SQVTM and CDR2 ANQGSEA. This CDR3 comprises 11 residues. CDR3 coding DNA: TGCAGCGGTAGTACCGGCACTGAAGCTTTCTTT. Protein product: CSGSTGTEAFF.

The chain recombines TRBV7-3 with TRBJ2-3; no firm D call. V lost 0 bases and J lost 5, with 6 bases in between. CDR1 SGHTA and CDR2 FQGTGA come from the germline V gene. This CDR3 is built from 13 residues. CDR3 bases: TGTGCCAGCAGCTTAACGTCTAAAGATACGCAGTATTTT. The encoded protein is CASSLTSKDTQYF.

The chain joins TRBV29-1 to TRBJ1-1, with 9 positions matching TRBD1. With V trimmed by 7 bases and J by 0 bases, 3 bases remained unmatched. This CDR3 is built from 13 residues. Germline CDR1 is SQVTM and CDR2 is ANQGSEA. CDR3 bases: TGCAGCGCCGGGACAGGGTTGAACACTGAAGCTTTCTTT. Protein sequence: CSAGTGLNTEAFF.

The J gene is TRBJ2-1, the V gene TRBV28; 10 bases are shared with TRBD2. Losses at the gene ends were 6 bases for V and 4 bases for J; bases not matched to a gene: 12. Germline V gene sequence: CDR1 MDHEN, CDR2 SYDVKM. CDR3 size: 17 residues. CDR3 DNA: TGTGCCAGCAGACCTGGGGTTAGGACTAGCGGATACAATGAGCAGTTCTTC. This codes for CASRPGVRTSGYNEQFF.

The rearrangement links TRBV5-1 to TRBJ2-5; 8 positions agree with TRBD1. There are 15 residues in the CDR3. CDR1 and CDR2 from the germline V gene are SGHRS and YFSETQ. V lost 2 bases to trimming and J lost 2 bases; unmatched junction nucleotides: 5. The CDR3 sequence: CASSFARTGQETQYF. The CDR3 DNA reads TGCGCCAGCAGCTTCGCCAGGACAGGGCAAGAGACCCAGTACTTC.

The chain uses TRBV2 and TRBJ2-5, with 9 bases lining up with TRBD1. Germline V gene data show CDR1 as SNHLY and CDR2 as FYNNEI. The CDR3 sequence is 14 residues long. The J segment lost 5 bases and the V segment lost 5 bases, leaving 6 bases of the junction unmatched. The CDR3 loop reads CASSQQGAGETQYF. In DNA form, the CDR3 reads TGTGCCAGCAGTCAACAGGGGGCAGGGGAGACCCAGTACTTC.

The rearrangement joins TRBV28 to TRBJ1-1, with 12 bases aligning to TRBD1. Losses at the gene ends were 5 bases for V and 0 bases for J; bases not matched to a gene: 10. Germline-derived CDR1 and CDR2 are MDHEN and SYDVKM. This CDR3 spans 18 amino acids. The DNA of the CDR3 is TGTGCCAGCAGTCGTCCTGTGGGACAGGGGGCTTTGAACACTGAAGCTTTCTTT. It encodes CASSRPVGQGALNTEAFF.

This chain joins TRBV4-2 and TRBJ1-2, with D maybe TRBD1 (5 bases). Germline CDR1 is LGHNA and CDR2 is YNFKEQ. The CDR3 extends over 15 amino acids. Trimming cost V 4 bases and J 2 bases, with 14 bases left between them. CDR3 region: CASSLEGHENYGYTF. The CDR3 DNA follows: TGTGCCAGCAGCCTCGAAGGACACGAAAACTATGGCTACACCTTC.

The chain combines TRBV6-1 with TRBJ2-2; TRBD1 aligns across 7 bases. Germline V gene data show CDR1 as MNHNS and CDR2 as SASEGT. The CDR3 consists of 15 residues. V lost 6 bases to trimming and J lost 1 base; unmatched junction nucleotides: 5. The CDR3 protein is CASRRTGVNTGELFF. Written as DNA, the CDR3 is TGTGCCAGCAGGAGGACAGGCGTGAACACCGGGGAGCTGTTTTTT.